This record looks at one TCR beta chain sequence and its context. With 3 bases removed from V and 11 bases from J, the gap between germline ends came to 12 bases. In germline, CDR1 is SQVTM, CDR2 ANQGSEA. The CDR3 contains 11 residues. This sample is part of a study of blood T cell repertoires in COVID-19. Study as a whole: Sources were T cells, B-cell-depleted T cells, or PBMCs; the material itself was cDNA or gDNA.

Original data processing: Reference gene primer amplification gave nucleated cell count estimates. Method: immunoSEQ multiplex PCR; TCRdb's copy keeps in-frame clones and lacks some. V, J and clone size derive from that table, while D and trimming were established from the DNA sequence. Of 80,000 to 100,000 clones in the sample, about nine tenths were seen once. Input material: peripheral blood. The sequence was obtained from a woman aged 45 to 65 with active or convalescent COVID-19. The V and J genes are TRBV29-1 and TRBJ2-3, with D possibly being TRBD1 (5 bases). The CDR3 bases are TGCAGCGTTGATCTCGGACACAGGCAGTATTTT. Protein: CSVDLGHRQYF.